This T cell receptor (beta chain) emerged from a study of blood T cell repertoires in COVID-19. As for the study in general: From T cells, B-cell-depleted T cells, or PBMCs came the material, which was cDNA or gDNA.

The assay was immunoSEQ multiplex PCR, and TCRdb's table has in-frame clones only and misses some. The sample has approximately 230,000 clones; approximately 90% are singletons. V lost 6 bases, J lost 5 bases, and 11 bases lay in between. The CDR3 runs 13 residues. In Seattle, patients joined the study during active infection and were tracked longitudinally. The sample consisted of peripheral blood. The rearrangement joins TRBV12-3 or TRBV12-4 to TRBJ2-1; D possibly corresponds to TRBD2 (5 bases). The TCR sequence derives from a woman between 25 and 40 years old with COVID-19, enrolled during active disease. CDR3 loop: CASSITGNNEQFF. Here the CDR3 DNA reads TGTGCCAGCAGCATTACCGGGAACAATGAGCAGTTCTTC.